These T cell receptor beta chains were read from a single sample in a study of shared clonotypes between healthy human individuals. Assay used: immunoSEQ multiplex PCR; TCRdb lists only in-frame clones, some missing. The repertoire includes hundreds of thousands of clones, approximately 79% of them detected once, and 1.8% sits in the top ten. What was sequenced was memory CD4+ T cells sorted from blood. Receptors originate from a woman in her twenties or thirties in good health. Both conserved end residues are part of each CDR3. D genes are given only for firm matches. Some rows have no size entry. The others give once, few or many, or a class for an expanded clone.

abundance,j_gene,d_gene,v_gene,CDR3nt,CDR3aa
-,TRBJ1-1,-,TRBV5-1,TGCGCCAGCAGCGCGGTCCGGGACTCACAGAACACTGAAGCTTTCTTT,CASSAVRDSQNTEAFF
-,TRBJ2-7,-,TRBV7-2,TGTGCCAGCAGCTTAGGTCAGGGGCCATCCTACGAGCAGTACTTC,CASSLGQGPSYEQYF
-,TRBJ2-3,TRBD1,TRBV5-1,TGCGCCAGCAGCCGACAGGGGGCGACCAGCACAGATACGCAGTATTTT,CASSRQGATSTDTQYF
-,TRBJ1-1,-,TRBV13,TGTGCCAGCAGCTTAGTTCGGGGCACTGAAGCTTTCTTT,CASSLVRGTEAFF
once,TRBJ2-5,TRBD2,TRBV6-1,TGTGCCAGCAGTGAACTAGCGGGACGGGAGACCCAGTACTTC,CASSELAGRETQYF
-,TRBJ2-1,-,TRBV9,TGTGCCAGCAGCCCCAGGGAGGACGGTCCAAATGAGCAGTTCTTC,CASSPREDGPNEQFF
-,TRBJ1-2,-,TRBV25-1,TGTGCCAGCAGTGAACGCGGCAGTCTCACCTATGGCTACACCTTC,CASSERGSLTYGYTF
-,TRBJ1-1,-,TRBV6-1,TGTGCTAGTAACAGCCTAGACACTGAAGCTTTCTTT,CASNSLDTEAFF
-,TRBJ2-7,-,TRBV4-1,TGCGCCAGCAGCCACCCGATAGGACAGACCGAACTTCGGGAGCAGTACTTC,CASSHPIGQTELREQYF
-,TRBJ1-1,-,TRBV11-3,TGTGCCAGCAGCCCGTGGAGGGGGTCCGGAGCTTTCTTT,CASSPWRGSGAFF
-,TRBJ2-7,-,TRBV21-1,TGTGCCAGCAGCATGGACGACATAAGCTCCTACGAGCAGTACTTC,CASSMDDISSYEQYF
few,TRBJ2-3,TRBD2,TRBV6-1,TGTGCCAGCAGTGACGGCGGGAGCGGCGCAGATACGCAGTATTTT,CASSDGGSGADTQYF
-,TRBJ2-3,TRBD2,TRBV20-1,TGCAGTGAGGGGACTACGCATACGCAGTATTTT,CSEGTTHTQYF
-,TRBJ2-7,-,TRBV28,TGTGCCAGCAGTTTATCCCCCCGGTACGAGCAGTACTTC,CASSLSPRYEQYF
-,TRBJ2-6,-,TRBV6-1,TGTGCCAGCAGTGCCCAGGGGACCGGGGCCAACGTCCTGACTTTC,CASSAQGTGANVLTF
-,TRBJ2-5,-,TRBV5-3,TGTGCCAGATCCCTGGCGGCGGGCTTACAAGAGACCCAGTACTTC,CARSLAAGLQETQYF
-,TRBJ1-2,TRBD1,TRBV19,TGTGCCAGTAGCAGGGGGACAGGGGGCAACTATGGCTACACCTTC,CASSRGTGGNYGYTF
-,TRBJ2-7,TRBD2,TRBV18,TGTGCCAGCTCACCGGGACTAGCAGACGAGCAGTACTTC,CASSPGLADEQYF
-,TRBJ2-5,TRBD1,TRBV18,TGTGCCAGCTCACCAGGGGACAGAGAGACCCAGTACTTC,CASSPGDRETQYF
-,TRBJ2-7,TRBD2,TRBV29-1,TGCAGCGTCCGACTAGCGTCCTACGAGCAGTACTTC,CSVRLASYEQYF
-,TRBJ2-3,-,TRBV28,TGTGCCAGCATCGGGGCCGGCGGGACTAGCACAGATACGCAGTATTTT,CASIGAGGTSTDTQYF
-,TRBJ1-2,-,TRBV5-4,TGTGCCAGCAGCTTGACGGAATACTATGGCTACACCTTC,CASSLTEYYGYTF
-,TRBJ2-5,-,TRBV10-2,TGCGCCAGCAGTGAGTCTTTGGTTTGGCGGGATCAAGAGACCCAGTACTTC,CASSESLVWRDQETQYF
-,TRBJ2-4,-,TRBV2,TGTGCCAGCAGTGTAGCAAGTTGGCTAGCGTCCGGAAACATTCAGTACTTC,CASSVASWLASGNIQYF
once,TRBJ2-5,-,TRBV18,TGTGCCAGCTCACCACCGGAGGGTAGTGAGACCCAGTACTTC,CASSPPEGSETQYF
few,TRBJ2-7,TRBD2,TRBV5-1,TGCGCCAGCAGCCCCCTAGCGGGAGTTAGCGACGAGCAGTACTTC,CASSPLAGVSDEQYF
-,TRBJ2-1,-,TRBV27,TGTGCCAGCAGTTTCCGAGGCTCTCCGCCGGGTGAGCAGTTCTTC,CASSFRGSPPGEQFF
few,TRBJ1-2,-,TRBV25-1,TGTGCCAGCAGAGACAGGAATAACTATGGCTACACCTTC,CASRDRNNYGYTF
-,TRBJ2-7,TRBD2,TRBV5-1,TGCGCCAGCTCATCGGCTAGCGGGATCCTAGACGAGCAGTACTTC,CASSSASGILDEQYF
-,TRBJ1-4,-,TRBV6-1,TGTGCCAGCAGTGAATATAATCCGCCGATGAAAAAACTGTTTTTT,CASSEYNPPMKKLFF
-,TRBJ2-7,-,TRBV2,TGTGCCTCGAGCTCCTACGAGCAGTACTTC,CASSSYEQYF
-,TRBJ2-3,-,TRBV23-1,TGCGCCAGCAGTAGAGGGGCCGGAGATACGCAGTATTTT,CASSRGAGDTQYF
-,TRBJ1-5,-,TRBV2,TGTGCCAGCAGTGGGGGATTTGGCAATCAGCCCCAGCATTTT,CASSGGFGNQPQHF
few,TRBJ2-4,TRBD1,TRBV25-1,TGTGCCAGCAGTGGACAGGGGCCACCCCCCATTCAGTACTTC,CASSGQGPPPIQYF
-,TRBJ1-1,-,TRBV18,TGTGCCAGCTCACCAGACAGGACCACTGAAGCTTTCTTT,CASSPDRTTEAFF
-,TRBJ2-3,-,TRBV5-1,TGCGCCAGCAGCTTGGCCCACCCAGATACGCAGTATTTT,CASSLAHPDTQYF
-,TRBJ1-2,-,TRBV18,TGTGCCAGCTCACCAACCTATGCGAGTCTGGGCTACACCTTC,CASSPTYASLGYTF
-,TRBJ2-2,-,TRBV29-1,TGCAGCGTTGTGGCAGGAGGGATGAACACCGGGGAGCTGTTTTTT,CSVVAGGMNTGELFF
few,TRBJ1-2,TRBD1,TRBV5-4,TGTGCCAGCAGCCGGGACAGCAGCTATGGCTACACCTTC,CASSRDSSYGYTF
few,TRBJ1-1,-,TRBV6-5,TGTGCCAGCAGGGGGAGATCGAAGGAAAAAGCTTTCTTT,CASRGRSKEKAFF
-,TRBJ1-4,TRBD1,TRBV27,TGTGCCAGCAGTGGAGGGACAGGGTCACATGCAACTAGTGAAAAACTGTTTTTT,CASSGGTGSHATSEKLFF
-,TRBJ2-1,TRBD2,TRBV25-1,TGTGCCAGCACCAAGGCTAGCGGGTTCAATGAGCAGTTCTTC,CASTKASGFNEQFF
-,TRBJ2-7,TRBD2,TRBV7-6,TGTGCCAGCAGCCCGGGGACTAGCGCCTACGAGCAGTACTTC,CASSPGTSAYEQYF
-,TRBJ2-7,-,TRBV4-1,TGCGCCAGCAGCCAAGGTTCGCAGATCAACTACGAGCAGTACTTC,CASSQGSQINYEQYF
-,TRBJ1-5,TRBD1,TRBV2,TGTGCCAGCAGTGAAGGGACAGGGGGAATGGGCAATCAGCCCCAGCATTTT,CASSEGTGGMGNQPQHF
-,TRBJ2-7,-,TRBV18,TGTGCCAGCTCACCAAGCACAGGGAGCTACGAGCAGTACTTC,CASSPSTGSYEQYF
-,TRBJ1-2,TRBD1,TRBV18,TGTGCCAGCTCACCACCCGGGACAGGGTATGGCTACACCTTC,CASSPPGTGYGYTF
once,TRBJ2-7,TRBD1,TRBV18,TGTGCCAGCTCACGGACCCCCTCACAGGGGGCGGGGGAGCAGTACTTC,CASSRTPSQGAGEQYF
-,TRBJ2-3,-,TRBV4-1,TGCGCCAGCAGCCAAGTGGTTTTGGGACTGACAGATACGCAGTATTTT,CASSQVVLGLTDTQYF
-,TRBJ1-2,TRBD1,TRBV28,TGTGCCAGCAGTTCTGTCCGGGACAGGGGCTTGTATGGCTACACCTTC,CASSSVRDRGLYGYTF
many,TRBJ2-3,-,TRBV5-1,TGCGCCAGCAGCTTACGTGGTGCTAGCACAGATACGCAGTATTTT,CASSLRGASTDTQYF
many,TRBJ1-5,-,TRBV4-1,TGCGCCAGCAGCCAAGCGGGGGGTCAGCCCCAGCATTTT,CASSQAGGQPQHF
-,TRBJ1-6,-,TRBV30,TGTGCCTGGAACCTCTATGACAGGCCTAGGGATTCACCCCTCCACTTT,CAWNLYDRPRDSPLHF
-,TRBJ1-1,-,TRBV5-1,TGCGCCAGCAGCTTGCAGGGCCGGAACACTGAAGCTTTCTTT,CASSLQGRNTEAFF